The 32 T cell receptor beta chains in this list originate from one sample, sequenced in a study of T-cell reconstitution after alpha-beta-depleted transplantation in children. Findings and limits, study-wide: Two months or so post-transplant, alpha-beta T cells reportedly derived from several hundred expanded graft clones.

Their antigens remain unidentified. Unique molecular identifiers tagged the TCRbeta library. TCRdb reprocessed the PCR reads via MiXCR and lists one record per CDR3 protein. This sample has approximately 31,000 distinct CDR3 sequences, with roughly 6.7% found just once. Sequencing used peripheral blood, obtained 60 days after TCRalphabeta/CD19-depleted stem cell transplant. These receptors were obtained from a child in the first two years of life who had a stem cell transplant for acute myeloid leukemia, so the T cells may come from the graft donor.

This clonotype was observed at least ten times. The chain is built from TRBV4-3 and TRBJ2-7, with 7 bases fitting TRBD1. J gave up 5 bases and V 0 bases, and 7 bases lay outside the gene matches. The germline CDR1 and CDR2 sequences are LGHNA and YSLEER. The CDR3 runs to 15 residues. CDR3 bases: TGCGCCAGCAGCCAAGACAAGGGGGCGGCGGACGAGCAGTACTTC. It translates to CASSQDKGAADEQYF.

This clonotype was detected many times. The rearrangement links TRBV5-1 to TRBJ1-4, with a weak D call TRBD1 (5 bases). Looked up from germline, CDR1 is SGHRS and CDR2 is YFSETQ. This CDR3 spans 14 amino acids. V was pared by 4 bases and J by 6 bases, with 13 bases between. As DNA, the CDR3 is TGCGCCAGCAGCCGCATAAGGGGAGATGAAAAACTGTTTTTT. Amino acid sequence: CASSRIRGDEKLFF.

This clonotype has at least ten counts. The chain has TRBV7-9 and TRBJ2-5, with D possibly being TRBD1 (7 bases). Germline V gene sequence: CDR1 SEHNR, CDR2 FQNEAQ (reference sequence). With 5 bases removed from V and 5 bases from J, the gap between germline ends came to 15 bases. There are 14 residues in the CDR3. The CDR3 reads CASSPQGGKETQYF. CDR3 coding DNA: TGTGCCAGCAGCCCCCAGGGGGGCAAGGAGACCCAGTACTTC.

The chain is built from TRBV7-9 and TRBJ2-7; no clear D gene. Germline values: CDR1 SEHNR, CDR2 FQNEAQ (reference sequence). The CDR3 covers 15 residues. V lost 3 bases and J 6 bases, leaving 18 bases between the germline ends. The DNA for the CDR3 is TGTGCCAGCAGCTTTTCCCTCGACGGTAGAGGCGAGCAGTACTTC. Translation gives CASSFSLDGRGEQYF.

This clonotype was picked up many times. The genes are TRBV19 and TRBJ2-1, with D perhaps matching TRBD1 or TRBD2 (7 bases each). This CDR3 region has 13 residues. Per the germline V gene, CDR1 is LNHDA and CDR2 is SQIVND (reference sequence). Trimming took off 2 bases at V and 7 bases at J, with 9 bases between the two ends. The chain's CDR3 is CASSIQGGNEQFF. CDR3 bases: TGTGCCAGTAGTATACAGGGGGGGAATGAGCAGTTCTTC.

This clonotype was detected ten times or more. The rearrangement joins TRBV9 to TRBJ2-7; TRBD2 matches at 7 bases. CDR3 length: 13 residues. J lost 5 bases, V lost 4 bases, and 6 bases had no gene match. Germline V CDR1 and CDR2: SGDLS, YYNGEE. The CDR3 spells CASSRTSFHEQYF. The CDR3 bases are TGTGCCAGCAGCAGGACTAGTTTCCACGAGCAGTACTTC.

This clonotype was detected many times. The V call is TRBV19, the J call TRBJ2-1, with TRBD1 matching 11 bases. This CDR3 has 14 residues. V was clipped by 6 bases and J by 4 bases; unmatched bases: 2. Germline CDR1 LNHDA, CDR2 SQIVND (reference sequence). The CDR3: CASSGTGGYNEQFF. Written as DNA, the CDR3 is TGTGCCAGTAGCGGGACAGGGGGGTACAATGAGCAGTTCTTC.

The table lists this clonotype with many counts. The V gene is TRBV28, the J gene TRBJ1-2; possibly TRBD1 for D (5 bases). Trimming pared 7 bases from V and 3 bases from J, leaving 12 bases between. The CDR3 is made up of 13 amino acids. Looked up from germline, CDR1 is MDHEN and CDR2 is SYDVKM. CDR3 amino acids: CASTTREDYGYTF. CDR3 nucleotide sequence: TGTGCCAGCACTACCAGGGAGGACTATGGCTACACCTTC.

This clonotype has ten or more counts. The chain is built from TRBV5-1 and TRBJ2-1; 9 bases map to TRBD2. The junction had 8 bases not matched to a gene; V was cut back by 5 bases and J by 2 bases. This CDR3 contains 16 residues. Germline CDR1 reads SGHRS; CDR2 reads YFSETQ. This chain's CDR3 is CASRVSGGSTYNEQFF. The DNA of the CDR3 is TGCGCCAGCAGGGTTAGCGGGGGCTCAACCTACAATGAGCAGTTCTTC.

This rearrangement joins TRBV4-3 to TRBJ1-2, with D hard to call. CDR1 LGHNA and CDR2 YSLEER come from the germline V gene. CDR3 length: 15 amino acids. V lost 3 bases to trimming and J lost 10 bases, with 21 bases between them. CDR3 region: CASSQYPLDGTYYTF. The DNA for the CDR3 is TGCGCCAGCAGCCAGTACCCACTGGACGGCACCTACTACACCTTC.

The chain joins TRBV28 to TRBJ1-1; D is unresolved. The V end lost 3 bases, the J end lost 2 bases, and 13 bases lay between the germline ends. Per the germline V gene, CDR1 is MDHEN and CDR2 is SYDVKM. The CDR3 is 15 amino acids. The CDR3 spells CASSFWQDSNTEAFF. CDR3 nucleotide sequence: TGTGCCAGCAGTTTTTGGCAGGACTCTAACACTGAAGCTTTCTTT. The full variable domain, its missing parts supplied by reference TRBV28 and TRBJ1-1, is DVKVTQSSRYLVKRTGEKVFLECVQDMDHENMFWYRQDPGLGLRLIYFSYDVKMKEKGDIPEGYSVSREKKERFSLILESASTNQTSMYLCASSFWQDSNTEAFFGQGTRLTVV.

This clonotype was picked up a small number of times. V and J are TRBV27 and TRBJ2-5, with TRBD2 identical over 8 bases. V lost 1 base and J lost 5; bases outside the gene matches: 6. CDR1 and CDR2 (germline): MNHEY, SMNVEV (reference sequence). The CDR3 contains 15 residues. CDR3 loop: CASSLYGGASETQYF. DNA of the CDR3: TGTGCCAGCAGTTTATACGGGGGGGCCTCTGAGACCCAGTACTTC.

The sample holds many counts of this clonotype. The rearrangement links TRBV7-3 to TRBJ2-5, with D tentatively TRBD2 (6 bases). The CDR3 is 14 residues long. Germline V gene sequence: CDR1 SGHTA, CDR2 FQGTGA. The germline V and J ends were trimmed by 1 base and 5 bases, with 11 bases remaining between them. The chain's CDR3 is CASSLNPGAETQYF. The CDR3 coding sequence is TGTGCCAGCAGCTTAAACCCGGGAGCTGAGACCCAGTACTTC.

This clonotype turned up a few times. The chain combines TRBV7-8 with TRBJ2-1; 14 nucleotides line up with TRBD2. Germline assignment: CDR1 SGHVS and CDR2 FQNEAQ. V lost 5 bases, J lost 14 bases, and 11 bases stayed unmatched. The CDR3 is 15 residues long. In DNA form, the CDR3 reads TGTGCCAGCAGCCAGACTAGCGGGAGGGGGGGGGTGGAGTTCTTC. Residues: CASSQTSGRGGVEFF.

The rearrangement uses TRBV27 and TRBJ2-7; TRBD1 matches 7 bases. Germline loops: CDR1 MNHEY, CDR2 SMNVEV (reference sequence). The CDR3 runs to 16 residues. Germline trimming cut 0 bases from V and 0 bases from J; bases unmatched to any gene: 5. The CDR3 spells CASSLSGRGFSYEQYF. CDR3 nucleotides: TGTGCCAGCAGTTTATCGGGCAGGGGGTTCTCCTACGAGCAGTACTTC.

This clonotype was seen at least ten times. The V call is TRBV5-4, the J call TRBJ2-2, with D perhaps TRBD1 (6 bases). CDR3 length: 20 residues. The ends were cut back, 0 bases at V and 0 bases at J, with 21 bases in the middle. The germline gives CDR1 SGHNT, CDR2 YYREEE (reference sequence). The CDR3 DNA follows: TGTGCCAGCAGCTTGGATTCTTTTTGGCAGGGGCCCTCGAACACCGGGGAGCTGTTTTTT. Residues: CASSLDSFWQGPSNTGELFF.

This clonotype was picked up many times. This chain connects TRBV7-9 to TRBJ1-2; no definite D call. Germline-derived CDR1 and CDR2 are SEHNR and FQNEAQ (reference sequence). V lost 1 base to trimming and J lost 4 bases, with 19 bases between them. The CDR3 has 17 residues. The CDR3 region is CASSLEWPASLFYGYTF. DNA for the CDR3: TGTGCCAGCAGCTTAGAGTGGCCCGCCTCGCTCTTCTATGGCTACACCTTC.

This clonotype was detected many times. This chain connects TRBV7-2 to TRBJ2-1; 7 nucleotides align to TRBD2. The CDR3 extends over 15 amino acids. Per germline, CDR1 SGHTA and CDR2 FQGNSA. V lost 5 bases to trimming and J lost 3 bases; unmatched junction nucleotides: 7. The CDR3 region is CASSGGRGGYNEQFF. DNA of the CDR3: TGTGCCAGCAGCGGAGGGAGGGGTGGCTACAATGAGCAGTTCTTC.

This clonotype was detected many times. The rearrangement uses TRBV28 and TRBJ2-5; D is unresolved. Germline CDR1 reads MDHEN; CDR2 reads SYDVKM. This CDR3 region has 11 residues. Trimming took 5 bases from V and 5 from J, leaving 6 bases between them. The DNA for the CDR3 is TGTGCCAGCAGTATCGAGGAGACCCAGTACTTC. It is translated as CASSIEETQYF.

This clonotype occurred many times. The CDR3 protein is CASSLDGGSGNTIYF. In DNA form, the CDR3 reads TGCGCCAGCAGCTTGGACGGAGGCTCTGGAAACACCATATATTTT. J is TRBJ1-3 and V is TRBV5-1, with D unclear. V lost 0 bases and J 0 bases, leaving 7 bases between the germline ends. CDR1 is SGHRS, CDR2 YFSETQ, per germline. The CDR3 has 15 amino acids.

This clonotype was seen repeatedly, ten times or more. The chain employs TRBV5-1 and TRBJ2-3; D is perhaps TRBD1 (6 bases). This CDR3 spans 16 amino acids. The ends were cut back, 5 bases at V and 2 bases at J, with 18 bases in the middle. Germline V gives CDR1 SGHRS, CDR2 YFSETQ. The CDR3 sequence: CASSWNPTGITDTQYF. The CDR3 region has the DNA TGCGCCAGCAGTTGGAACCCTACAGGGATCACAGATACGCAGTATTTT.

This clonotype was observed many times. V and J are TRBV20-1 and TRBJ1-2; tentatively, D is TRBD1 (5 bases). Germline lookup yields CDR1 DFQATT and CDR2 SNEGSKA (reference sequence). This CDR3 has 16 amino acids. The ends were cut back, 1 base at V and 4 bases at J, with 19 bases in the middle. CDR3 sequence reads: CSARGFLGPRGYGYTF. The CDR3 bases are TGCAGTGCTAGAGGGTTCCTGGGACCGAGGGGCTATGGCTACACCTTC.

This clonotype has at least ten counts. This CDR3 reads CASAIETDYNEQFF. In DNA, the CDR3 is TGTGCCAGCGCCATCGAGACGGATTACAATGAGCAGTTCTTC. The J gene is TRBJ2-1, the V gene TRBV7-9; no firm D call. The germline V gene encodes CDR1 SEHNR and CDR2 FQNEAQ (reference sequence). V was pared by 8 bases and J by 4 bases, with 15 bases between. This CDR3 has 14 amino acids.

This clonotype ranks as medium-sized (0.01 to 0.1%). The J gene is TRBJ2-1, the V gene TRBV4-3; possible D gene TRBD2, 6 bases. CDR1 and CDR2 (germline): LGHNA, YSLEER. The CDR3 spans 16 residues. V shed 0 bases and J shed 5 bases, with 14 bases lying between them. CDR3 amino acids: CASSQDDGGWHNEQFF. CDR3 in DNA: TGCGCCAGCAGCCAAGATGATGGAGGGTGGCACAATGAGCAGTTCTTC.

This clonotype showed up many times. This chain joins TRBV29-1 and TRBJ1-1; D is unresolved. The V gene's germline CDR1 is SQVTM and CDR2 ANQGSEA. The CDR3 extends over 12 amino acids. V was shortened by 6 bases and J by 0 bases, with 8 bases between the two germline ends. The CDR3 sequence is CSVRRMNTEAFF. The CDR3 nucleotides are TGCAGCGTCCGACGGATGAACACTGAAGCTTTCTTT.

The gene calls are TRBV28 and TRBJ2-7, with TRBD1 as a possible D gene (5 bases). From germline, CDR1 is MDHEN and CDR2 SYDVKM. This CDR3 region has 14 residues. V dropped 5 bases and J dropped 2 bases, with 13 bases sitting between them. This chain's CDR3 is CASSPQGSPYEQYF. The CDR3 nucleotides are TGTGCCAGCAGTCCCCAGGGATCCCCCTACGAGCAGTACTTC.

This clonotype has at least ten counts. The V call is TRBV5-1, the J call TRBJ2-5; D is unresolved. CDR1 and CDR2 from the germline V gene are SGHRS and YFSETQ. Deletions cut 1 base from V and 0 bases from J, with 4 bases between. This CDR3 is built from 13 residues. CDR3 amino acids: CASSLWDQETQYF. The CDR3 bases are TGCGCCAGCAGCTTGTGGGACCAAGAGACCCAGTACTTC.

On this clonotype: Given a much more abundant clone one base away, this may be a read error. The V gene is TRBV9, the J gene TRBJ2-7, with D hard to call. Between the trimmed V and J ends, which lost 4 bases and 0 bases, there was a span of 20 bases. CDR1 SGDLS and CDR2 YYNGEE come from the germline V gene. There are 17 residues in the CDR3. The CDR3 DNA is TGTGCCAGCAGCCCCACCGCCGAGCCGATCACCTCCTACGAGCAGTACTTC. It encodes CASSPTAEPITSYEQYF.

The sample holds many counts of this clonotype. The chain links TRBV28 to TRBJ2-5; D could derive from TRBD1 or TRBD2 (5 bases each). The CDR3 has 15 residues. CDR1 and CDR2 from the germline V gene are MDHEN and SYDVKM. V shed 8 bases and J shed 4 bases, with 20 bases lying between them. The CDR3, as DNA: TGTGCCAGCGTTTACACCCTCGGGACGGTAGAGACCCAGTACTTC. This encodes CASVYTLGTVETQYF.

This clonotype has at least ten counts. The chain carries TRBV6-5 and TRBJ2-1; D uncertain. The CDR3 is 11 residues long. V was pared by 6 bases and J by 5 bases, with 5 bases between. Germline V gives CDR1 MNHEY, CDR2 SVGAGI. CDR3 bases: TGTGCCAGCAGCCGAAACAATGAGCAGTTCTTC. It translates to CASSRNNEQFF.

This clonotype was detected many times. This sequence joins TRBV11-2 and TRBJ1-1, with 7 positions matching TRBD1. Germline V CDR1 and CDR2: SGHAT, FQNNGV. The length of the CDR3 is 16 residues. The V and J ends lost 0 bases and 0 bases, in that order; junction bases with no gene match: 4. DNA for the CDR3: TGTGCCAGCAGCTTAGATCGACAGGGAATGAACACTGAAGCTTTCTTT. This sequence encodes CASSLDRQGMNTEAFF.

This clonotype has a handful of counts. The genes are TRBV11-2 and TRBJ2-5, with D possibly called TRBD1 or TRBD2 (6 bases each). CDR1 is SGHAT and CDR2 is FQNNGV in the germline V gene. The length of the CDR3 is 12 residues. Trimming took off 7 bases at V and 5 bases at J, with 11 bases between the two ends. CDR3 nucleotides: TGTGCCAGCACTAGGAGGGGGGAGACCCAGTACTTC. Protein sequence: CASTRRGETQYF.